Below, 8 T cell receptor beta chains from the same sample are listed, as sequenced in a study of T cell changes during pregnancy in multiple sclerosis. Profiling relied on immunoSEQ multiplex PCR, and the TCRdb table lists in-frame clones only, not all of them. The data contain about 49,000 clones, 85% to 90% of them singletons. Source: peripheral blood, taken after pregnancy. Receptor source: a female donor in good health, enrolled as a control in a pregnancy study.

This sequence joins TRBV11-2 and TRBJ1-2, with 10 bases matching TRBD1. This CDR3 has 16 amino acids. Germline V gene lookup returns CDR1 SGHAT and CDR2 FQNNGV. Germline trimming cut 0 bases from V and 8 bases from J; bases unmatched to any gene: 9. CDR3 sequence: CASSLDFGQGDWGYTF. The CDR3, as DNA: TGTGCCAGCAGCTTAGATTTCGGACAGGGGGATTGGGGCTACACCTTC. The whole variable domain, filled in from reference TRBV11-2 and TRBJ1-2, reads EAGVAQSPRYKIIEKRQSVAFWCNPISGHATLYWYQQILGQGPKLLIQFQNNGVVDDSQLPKDRFSAERLKGVDSTLKIQPAKLEDSAVYLCASSLDFGQGDWGYTFGSGTRLTVV.

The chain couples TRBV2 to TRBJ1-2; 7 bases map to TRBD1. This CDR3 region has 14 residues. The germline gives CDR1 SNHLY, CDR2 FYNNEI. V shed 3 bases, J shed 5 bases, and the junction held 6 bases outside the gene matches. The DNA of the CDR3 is TGTGCCAGCAGTGATAGGGGACAGAAGTATGGCTACACCTTC. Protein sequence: CASSDRGQKYGYTF.

CDR3 nucleotide sequence: TGTGCCAGCAGTCTAGGACTAGGTGAGCAGTACTTC. Encoded protein: CASSLGLGEQYF. The chain combines TRBV28 with TRBJ2-7, with 7 bases lining up with TRBD2. CDR1 and CDR2 (germline): MDHEN, SYDVKM. This CDR3 region has 12 residues. The V segment lost 5 bases and the J segment 7 bases; nucleotides outside the gene matches: 5.

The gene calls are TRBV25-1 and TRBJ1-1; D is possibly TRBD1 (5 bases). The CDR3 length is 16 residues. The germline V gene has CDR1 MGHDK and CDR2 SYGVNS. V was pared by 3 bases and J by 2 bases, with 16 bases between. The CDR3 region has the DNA TGTGCCAGCAGTGATCCGGGGTCGGGGGTAAACACTGAAGCTTTCTTT. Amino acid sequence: CASSDPGSGVNTEAFF.

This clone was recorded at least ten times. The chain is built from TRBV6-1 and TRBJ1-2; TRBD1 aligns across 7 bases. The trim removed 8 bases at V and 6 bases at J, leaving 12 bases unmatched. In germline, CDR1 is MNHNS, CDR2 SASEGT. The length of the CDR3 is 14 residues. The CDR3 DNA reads TGTGCCAGCGGGAGAGGGGGCGAGATTGATGGCTACACCTTC. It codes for CASGRGGEIDGYTF.

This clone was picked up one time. CDR3 sequence: CASSYYRANTEAFF. As DNA, the CDR3 is TGTGCCAGCAGTTATTACAGGGCGAACACTGAAGCTTTCTTT. The chain combines TRBV6-5 with TRBJ1-1; possible D gene TRBD1, 6 bases. Germline CDR1 is MNHEY and CDR2 is SVGAGI. V was pared by 3 bases and J by 1 base, with 9 bases between. The CDR3 covers 14 residues.

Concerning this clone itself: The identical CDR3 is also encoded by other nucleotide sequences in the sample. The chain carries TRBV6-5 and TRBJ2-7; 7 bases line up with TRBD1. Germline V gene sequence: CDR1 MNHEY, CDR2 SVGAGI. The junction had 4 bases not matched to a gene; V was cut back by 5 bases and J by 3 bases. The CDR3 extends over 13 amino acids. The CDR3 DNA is TGTGCCAGCAGTCCCCGGGACAGCTACGAGCAGTACTTC. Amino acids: CASSPRDSYEQYF.

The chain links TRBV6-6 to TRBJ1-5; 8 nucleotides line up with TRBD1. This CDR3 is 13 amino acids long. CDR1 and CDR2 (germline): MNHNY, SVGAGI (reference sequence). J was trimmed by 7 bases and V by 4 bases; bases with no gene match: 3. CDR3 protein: CASSSDRAQPQHF. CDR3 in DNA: TGTGCCAGCAGTTCGGACAGGGCACAGCCCCAGCATTTT.